Each of the 18 T cell receptor beta chains below was sequenced from the same sample in a study of tissue T cells after allogeneic stem cell transplantation. Some clones are missing from TCRdb's copy, which holds only in-frame ones; the method was immunoSEQ multiplex PCR. The sample consists of 8,000 to 10,000 clones, around 62% of them appearing once. The sequencing used tissue from the ileum, collected at autopsy. The source of these receptors is a woman aged 18-50 years with breast cancer.

This clone was seen a single time. The chain carries TRBV24-1 and TRBJ2-2; the match to TRBD1 covers 9 bases. V was clipped by 3 bases and J by 3 bases; unmatched bases: 4. Germline-derived CDR1 and CDR2 are KGHDR and SFDVKD. The CDR3 totals 16 residues. The CDR3 DNA reads as TGTGCCACCAGTGATCCTACAGGGGGCGACACCGGGGAGCTGTTTTTT. The encoded protein is CATSDPTGGDTGELFF.

The V call is TRBV5-1, the J call TRBJ2-3; TRBD2 might be the D (5 bases). Germline-derived CDR1 and CDR2 are SGHRS and YFSETQ. This CDR3 has 19 residues. Trimming removed 4 bases at V and 0 bases at J, with 24 bases between. The CDR3 sequence: CASSRTYEMLRTSTDTQYF. CDR3 in DNA: TGCGCCAGCAGCCGGACTTATGAAATGTTGAGGACTAGCACAGATACGCAGTATTTT.

The V and J genes are TRBV5-5 and TRBJ1-1; 8 bases are a match to TRBD1. Trimming took 2 bases from V and 4 from J; bases not matched to a gene: 4. The CDR3 totals 14 residues. From germline, CDR1 is SGHKS and CDR2 YYEKEE (reference sequence). CDR3 amino acids: CASSFTGGSTEAFF. The CDR3 nucleotides read TGTGCCAGCAGCTTTACAGGGGGTAGCACTGAAGCTTTCTTT.

This clone was found once. The chain employs TRBV6-5 and TRBJ2-1; 8 nucleotides line up with TRBD2. V shed 2 bases and J 7 bases; nucleotides not matched to a gene: 7. CDR1 MNHEY and CDR2 SVGAGI come from the germline V gene. This CDR3 is built from 15 residues. CDR3 amino acids: CASSYHRGRLNEQFF. CDR3 DNA: TGTGCCAGCAGTTACCATCGCGGGAGGTTAAATGAGCAGTTCTTC.

The gene calls are TRBV5-6 and TRBJ2-1; maybe TRBD2 (5 bases). CDR1 is SGHDT and CDR2 is YYEEEE in the germline V gene. The CDR3 is made up of 18 amino acids. The V gene lost 0 bases and the J gene lost 7 bases, with 23 bases spanning the gap. CDR3 residues: CASSLVVGLDGKVNEQFF. The CDR3, as DNA: TGTGCCAGCAGCTTGGTTGTCGGACTGGACGGGAAAGTGAATGAGCAGTTCTTC.

J is TRBJ1-6 and V is TRBV2; D uncertain. The V and J ends lost 0 bases and 8 bases respectively, with 5 bases between them. Germline values: CDR1 SNHLY, CDR2 FYNNEI. The CDR3 sequence is 13 residues long. In nucleotides, the CDR3 is TGTGCCAGCAGTGAAGCAATTCATTCACCCCTCCACTTT. Protein sequence: CASSEAIHSPLHF.

The CDR3 sequence is CASSLGSALQETQYF. The CDR3 bases are TGTGCCAGCAGCTTAGGGTCAGCACTCCAAGAGACCCAGTACTTC. The V gene is TRBV7-2, the J gene TRBJ2-5; D is undetermined. Deletions cut 1 base from V and 1 base from J, with 10 bases between. Germline lookup yields CDR1 SGHTA and CDR2 FQGNSA. The CDR3 runs to 15 residues.

The chain combines TRBV7-3 with TRBJ2-3; 8 nucleotides match TRBD2. Germline CDR1 and CDR2: SGHTA and FQGTGA. This CDR3 spans 15 amino acids. The V and J ends lost 2 bases and 4 bases, in that order; junction bases with no gene match: 5. CDR3 DNA: TGTGCCAGCAGCTTAGGAGCGGGAGCGGCAGATACGCAGTATTTT. Residues: CASSLGAGAADTQYF.

This clone was picked up a small number of times. CDR3 in amino acids: CASSLDRDTYEQYF. The CDR3 nucleotides read TGTGCCAGCAGCTTAGACCGAGACACCTACGAGCAGTACTTC. J is TRBJ2-7 and V is TRBV7-2, with D hard to call. V was pared by 1 base and J by 2 bases, with 9 bases between. The CDR3 is 14 residues long. CDR1 is SGHTA, CDR2 FQGNSA, per germline.

The rearrangement links TRBV19 to TRBJ1-6; a weak D match, TRBD1 (5 bases). The V and J ends lost 3 bases and 9 bases respectively, with 12 bases between them. The CDR3 consists of 14 residues. Germline V gene data show CDR1 as LNHDA and CDR2 as SQIVND (reference sequence). The CDR3 reads CASSIRRGTSPLHF. The CDR3, as DNA: TGTGCCAGTAGTATCCGACGGGGGACTTCACCCCTCCACTTT.

This clone was observed a handful of times. A junction end diverges from the germline sequence, so it may reflect a read error. This rearrangement joins TRBV15 to TRBJ1-2, with D tentatively TRBD1 (6 bases). Germline V gene sequence: CDR1 LNHNV, CDR2 YYDKDF (reference sequence). The CDR3 covers 11 residues. CDR3 bases: TGTGCCACCAGCAGCAGGAGGGGGAGGGATTTC. Translating it yields CATSSRRGRDF.

CDR3 protein: CSVEDLRTGYTEAFF. The CDR3 DNA is TGCAGCGTTGAAGATCTGCGAACAGGGTACACTGAAGCTTTCTTT. The chain uses TRBV29-1 and TRBJ1-1; TRBD1 might be the D (6 bases). Germline V lookup: CDR1 SQVTM, CDR2 ANQGSEA. V lost 0 bases and J 3 bases, leaving 14 bases between the germline ends. There are 15 residues in the CDR3.

The rearrangement uses TRBV11-2 and TRBJ2-1, with 8 positions matching TRBD1. Germline loops: CDR1 SGHAT, CDR2 FQNNGV. The CDR3 consists of 14 residues. The trim removed 7 bases at V and 6 bases at J, leaving 8 bases unmatched. The CDR3 nucleotides read TGTGCCAGCAAACGGGACAGGCCCATCAATGAGCAGTTCTTC. Protein: CASKRDRPINEQFF.

This clone is categorized as medium-sized. The J gene is TRBJ2-1, the V gene TRBV18, with 8 bases fitting TRBD2. J was trimmed by 6 bases and V by 4 bases; bases with no gene match: 5. Germline CDR1 KGHSH, CDR2 LQKENI. This CDR3 is 14 amino acids long. CDR3 nucleotide sequence: TGTGCCAGCTCACGGACTAGCCGGGGCAATGAGCAGTTCTTC. This codes for CASSRTSRGNEQFF.

This clone was seen only once. The chain combines TRBV13 with TRBJ2-5; TRBD2 might be the D (5 bases). Germline V gene sequence: CDR1 PRHDT, CDR2 FYEKMQ (reference sequence). The CDR3 loop spans 11 amino acids. V gave up 5 bases and J gave up 10 bases, with 11 bases separating them. DNA for the CDR3: TGTGCCAGCAGCGCTTACGCGGGCCAGTACTTC. This sequence encodes CASSAYAGQYF.

The chain recombines TRBV6-5 with TRBJ2-2; D not resolved. This CDR3 has 13 amino acids. Germline assignment: CDR1 MNHEY and CDR2 SVGAGI. V was trimmed by 6 bases and J by 5 bases, leaving 10 bases between them. The CDR3 coding sequence is TGTGCCAGCAGCACCAGGAAGACCGGGGAGCTGTTTTTT. Translating it yields CASSTRKTGELFF.

The chain couples TRBV2 to TRBJ1-2; no clear D gene. The CDR3 loop spans 12 amino acids. Deletions cut 6 bases from V and 2 bases from J, with 7 bases between. Germline CDR1 reads SNHLY; CDR2 reads FYNNEI. The CDR3 DNA sequence: TGTGCCAGCAGGGGGTTCAACTATGGCTACACCTTC. Encoded protein: CASRGFNYGYTF.

The chain employs TRBV5-1 and TRBJ2-7; the match to TRBD2 covers 10 bases. Unmatched junction bases numbered 8, after V lost 3 bases and J lost 2 bases. The CDR3 is 16 amino acids. Germline loops: CDR1 SGHRS, CDR2 YFSETQ. The CDR3, as DNA: TGCGCCAGCAGCTCACAATTAGCGGGGGGAACCTACGAGCAGTACTTC. Encoded protein: CASSSQLAGGTYEQYF.